This T cell receptor beta chain was obtained from a study of identical twins (dated by TCRdb to 2016 to 2017). Study-wide context: The study deep-sequenced TCR alpha and beta repertoires from monozygotic twins, unrelated adults of various ages and cord blood to test whether fetal clonotypes persist. Replicate twin experiments were performed at different times using different library preparation protocols to rule out contamination. On the study overall, not on this receptor specifically: Compared with coincidental sharing between unrelated individuals, out-of-frame TCR alpha sequences shared between twins showed an excess of sequences with low generation probability. Abundant cord blood beta clonotypes had fewer insertions, young adult naive repertoires showed a similar but weaker trend, and memory repertoires showed no such trend. In beta out-of-frame sequences, excess twin sharing was weaker, because having fewer shared sequences lowered the signal-to-noise ratio. Invariant T cells such as MAIT and iNKT could partly confound zero-insertion analyses, although diverse VJ usage argued against such confounding for most clonotypes. Conclusions relied on cross-sectional statistical analysis, since the same donors could not be followed over many years. In monozygotic twins, recombination models systematically underestimated out-of-frame TCR alpha sharing, but the models matched the sharing seen between unrelated individuals.

Comment on this clonotype: Its antigen is unknown. The sample holds no much larger clone one base away, and base qualities are not on file.

Receptor amplification or capture employed 5' RACE. Sequencing relied on an Illumina HiSeq 2000. A universal primer binding site was added through template switching, and the final cDNA carried a unique molecular identifier so that TCR cDNA molecules could be counted accurately. First-strand cDNA for TCR alpha and beta chains was synthesized from specific primers in the conserved constant-segment region. Each cDNA library was double barcoded, with a SMART-Mk sample barcode plus Illumina barcodes, to control for contamination. TruSeq adapter sequences, together with Illumina sample barcodes, were added in two successive PCR steps. TCR alpha and beta cDNA libraries were sequenced on the Illumina HiSeq platform with custom primers. From the authors' description of their analysis: Raw reads were processed with MiGEC to extract unique molecular identifiers, and MiXCR was used to determine CDR3 positions. For each individual, recombination models were inferred using an EM algorithm with the repgenHMM and IGoR tools. The tcR package in R was used for shared clonotype analysis, with sharing normalized by the product of cloneset sizes. To study raw recombination free of thymic and clonal selection effects, out-of-frame nonproductive sequences were analyzed. In-frame beta chains were kept once TCRdb had trimmed the public reads at Q25 with fastp and called clones with MiXCR. Rows matching on CDR3 protein sequence are summarized as one entry with the most common DNA and genes. TCRdb, not the original authors, processed these V and J calls. This sample has around 1.7 million distinct CDR3 sequences in its table, and 25% to 35% of those were observed once. The ten most abundant clones make up over 0.25% of the sample.

Only healthy Caucasian donors were included. The CDR1 and CDR2 encoded by the germline V gene are LGHNA and YNFKEQ. Including the terminal cysteine and phenylalanine, the CDR3 comprises 17 residues. Left in the record is the CDR3 DNA by itself, 51 bases read in frame from the first base. The germline V end is reduced by 4 bases and the J end by 2 bases; junction bases left unmatched: 5. The sequence is built from TRBV4-2 and TRBJ2-2; 12 bases in the junction line up with TRBD2. The sequence came from a newborn girl in good health. Sequencing used cord blood. The nucleotide sequence is TGTGCCAGCAGCCTCCGACTAGCGGGAGTTAACACCGGGGAGCTGTTTTTT. Protein translation: CASSLRLAGVNTGELFF.